This T cell receptor beta chain was sequenced in a study of shared clonotypes between healthy human individuals. The CDR3 is 11 amino acids. The V end was cut by 7 bases, the J end by 3 bases, with 9 bases between. The germline gives CDR1 SQVTM, CDR2 ANQGSEA. The method was immunoSEQ multiplex PCR; TCRdb's version includes in-frame clones alone and lacks a portion of them. The table has 2 million to 2.5 million clones, around 90% seen once; the top ten hold around 0.4%. This clone was picked up a small number of times. The gene calls are TRBV29-1 and TRBJ1-1; D perhaps matches TRBD1 (5 bases). Sequenced material: naive CD4+ T cells from PBMCs. Specified subset: CD45RA+ positively selected. This TCR was recovered from a man between 18 and 29 years old in good health. Some clones in this sample may be carry-over from other donors' samples. The CDR3 reads CSARGDTEAFF. Here the CDR3 DNA reads TGCAGCGCCCGGGGGGACACTGAAGCTTTCTTT. Variable domain in full (rest from reference TRBV29-1 and TRBJ1-1): SAVISQKPSRDICQRGTSLTIQCQVDSQVTMMFWYRQQPGQSLTLIATANQGSEATYESGFVIDKFPISRPNLTFSTLTVSNMSPEDSSIYLCSARGDTEAFFGQGTRLTVV.